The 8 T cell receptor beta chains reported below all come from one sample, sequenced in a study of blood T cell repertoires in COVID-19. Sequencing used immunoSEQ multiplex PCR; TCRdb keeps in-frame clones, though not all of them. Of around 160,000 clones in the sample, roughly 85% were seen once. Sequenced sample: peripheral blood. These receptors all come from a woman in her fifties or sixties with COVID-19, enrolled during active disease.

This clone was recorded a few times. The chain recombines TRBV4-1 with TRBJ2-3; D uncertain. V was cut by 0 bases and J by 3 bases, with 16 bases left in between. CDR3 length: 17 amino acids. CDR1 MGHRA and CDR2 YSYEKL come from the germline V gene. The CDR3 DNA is TGCGCCAGCAGCCAAGATGCGTTGCAGGTTTTTACAGATACGCAGTATTTT. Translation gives CASSQDALQVFTDTQYF.

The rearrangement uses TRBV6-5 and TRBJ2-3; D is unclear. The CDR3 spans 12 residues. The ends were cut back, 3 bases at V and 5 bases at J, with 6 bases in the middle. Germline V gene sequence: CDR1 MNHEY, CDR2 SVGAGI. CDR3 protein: CASSYNGDTQYF. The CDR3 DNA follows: TGTGCCAGCAGTTATAACGGAGATACGCAGTATTTT.

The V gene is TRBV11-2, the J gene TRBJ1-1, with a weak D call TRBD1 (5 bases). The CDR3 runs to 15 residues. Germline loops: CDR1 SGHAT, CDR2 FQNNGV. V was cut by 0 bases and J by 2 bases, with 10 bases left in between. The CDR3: CASSLDSGSNTEAFF. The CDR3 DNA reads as TGTGCCAGCAGCTTAGACTCAGGGTCTAACACTGAAGCTTTCTTT.

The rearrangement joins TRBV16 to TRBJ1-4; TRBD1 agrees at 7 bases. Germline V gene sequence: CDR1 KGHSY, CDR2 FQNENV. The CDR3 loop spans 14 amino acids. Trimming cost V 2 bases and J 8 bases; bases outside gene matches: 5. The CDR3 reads CASSQQWGQEKLFF. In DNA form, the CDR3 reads TGTGCCAGCAGCCAACAATGGGGACAGGAAAAACTGTTTTTT.

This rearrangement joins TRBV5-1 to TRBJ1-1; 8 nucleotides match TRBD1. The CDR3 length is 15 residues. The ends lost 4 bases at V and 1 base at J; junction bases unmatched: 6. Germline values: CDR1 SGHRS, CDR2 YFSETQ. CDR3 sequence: CASSRTGTGNTEAFF. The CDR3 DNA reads TGCGCCAGCAGCCGAACCGGGACAGGGAACACTGAAGCTTTCTTT.

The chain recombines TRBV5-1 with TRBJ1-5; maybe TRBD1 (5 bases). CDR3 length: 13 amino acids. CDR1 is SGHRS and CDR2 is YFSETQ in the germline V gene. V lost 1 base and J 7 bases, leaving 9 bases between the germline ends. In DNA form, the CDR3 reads TGCGCCAGCAGCTTGCAGGGAGGACAGCCCCAGCATTTT. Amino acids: CASSLQGGQPQHF.

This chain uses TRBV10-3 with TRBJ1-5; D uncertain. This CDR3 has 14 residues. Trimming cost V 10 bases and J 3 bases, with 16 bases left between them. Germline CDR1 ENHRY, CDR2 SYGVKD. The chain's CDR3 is CATHPVGYNQPQHF. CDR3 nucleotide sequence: TGTGCCACCCACCCCGTCGGGTACAATCAGCCCCAGCATTTT.

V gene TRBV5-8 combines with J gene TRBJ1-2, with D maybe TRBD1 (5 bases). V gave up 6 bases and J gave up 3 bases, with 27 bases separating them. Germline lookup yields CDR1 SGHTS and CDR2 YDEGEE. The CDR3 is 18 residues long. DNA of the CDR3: TGTGCCAGCACCAACAAAGAGGAGGGGCTGAAGGTGGACTATGGCTACACCTTC. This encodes CASTNKEEGLKVDYGYTF.